The T cell receptor (beta chain) under discussion was sequenced for a study of OX40 agonist ivuxolimab in advanced cancers. Whole-study context: Dose-escalation patients were diagnosed with hepatocellular carcinoma, melanoma, renal cell cancer or head and neck cancer. Partial responses were achieved by three patients: one hepatocellular carcinoma, two cutaneous melanoma. Findings and limits, study-wide: By week 6 at 0.1 to 3.0 mg/kg, blood CD4+ and CD8+ T cells had expanded clonally.

Worth noting for this clone: The target antigen is unknown.

Method: immunoSEQ multiplex PCR; TCRdb's copy keeps in-frame clones and lacks some. The repertoire holds 70,000 to 95,000 clones, with 80% to 90% as singletons. Trimming took 6 bases from V and 6 from J; bases not matched to a gene: 8. The CDR3 loop spans 14 amino acids. The germline V gene encodes CDR1 MNHEY and CDR2 SVGAGI. The source of this sequence is an adult with an advanced solid tumor such as melanoma, head and neck, liver or kidney cancer. The rearrangement joins TRBV6-5 to TRBJ1-5; 7 bases are shared with TRBD1. The material was CD4+ or CD8+ T cells sorted from blood, obtained in a trial of the OX40 agonist ivuxolimab. In DNA form, the CDR3 reads TGTGCCAGCAGAACCGGACAGGCCGGTCAGCCCCAGCATTTT. Its translation is CASRTGQAGQPQHF.